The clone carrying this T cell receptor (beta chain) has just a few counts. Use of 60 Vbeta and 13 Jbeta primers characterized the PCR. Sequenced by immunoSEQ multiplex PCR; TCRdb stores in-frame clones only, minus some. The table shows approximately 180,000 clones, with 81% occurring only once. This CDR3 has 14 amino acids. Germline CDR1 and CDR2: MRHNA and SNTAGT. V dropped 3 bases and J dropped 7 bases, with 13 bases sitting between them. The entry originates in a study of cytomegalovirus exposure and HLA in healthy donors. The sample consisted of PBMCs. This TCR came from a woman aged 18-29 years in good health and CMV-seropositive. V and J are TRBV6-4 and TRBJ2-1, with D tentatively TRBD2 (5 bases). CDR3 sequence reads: CASSDSAERNEQFF. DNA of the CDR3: TGTGCCAGCAGTGATTCAGCGGAACGGAATGAGCAGTTCTTC.